This T cell receptor beta chain is drawn from a study of cytomegalovirus exposure and HLA in healthy donors. Study conclusions and caveats: A later analysis linked a missense DCLRE1C variant to TCR beta V- and J-gene trimming.

The PCR was carried out with 60 Vbeta primers and 13 Jbeta primers. The assay was immunoSEQ multiplex PCR, and TCRdb's table has in-frame clones only and misses some. Found here are about 140,000 clones, around four fifths of them singletons; the top ten hold less than 1.5%. The germline V gene has CDR1 SGHDT and CDR2 YYEEEE. The V and J ends lost 4 bases and 5 bases, in that order; junction bases with no gene match: 11. The CDR3 has 15 amino acids. Concerning this clone itself: Its antigen is currently unknown.

The sequencing input was PBMCs. The V gene is TRBV5-6, the J gene TRBJ1-2; 7 positions match TRBD1. The clonotype was recovered from a man in his thirties or forties in good health and CMV-seropositive. In DNA, the CDR3 is TGTGCCAGCAGCCTGTGGACAGGCGACGGTTATGGCTACACCTTC. Translation: CASSLWTGDGYGYTF.